These 21 T cell receptor beta chains came from one sample sequenced in a study of T-cell reconstitution after alpha-beta-depleted transplantation in children. The library targeted TCRbeta and was prepared with unique molecular identifiers. TCRdb redid the calling of the PCR reads with MiXCR, one entry per CDR3 protein. The table lists some 530,000 distinct CDR3 sequences, 12% of them singletons. Specimen: PBMCs from the stem cell graft donor, collected from the stem cell graft. The receptors here all came from a human donor who donated a stem cell graft to a child with combined immunodeficiency.

Only a few counts were recorded for this clonotype. The J gene is TRBJ2-3, the V gene TRBV7-9, with D hard to call. Trimming removed 2 bases from V and 2 bases from J, with 5 bases in between. CDR3 size: 13 residues. CDR1 is SEHNR, CDR2 FQNEAQ, per germline (reference sequence). The DNA for the CDR3 is TGTGCCAGCAGCTTACCTAACACAGATACGCAGTATTTT. It is translated as CASSLPNTDTQYF.

This clonotype was detected many times. The rearrangement links TRBV12-3 or TRBV12-4 to TRBJ2-2; no clear D. This CDR3 contains 17 residues. V was cut by 5 bases and J by 4 bases, with 20 bases left in between. CDR3 sequence: CASSPALQPPTTGELFF. The CDR3 DNA reads TGTGCCAGCAGTCCGGCACTCCAGCCACCGACCACCGGGGAGCTGTTTTTT.

This clonotype was picked up a small number of times. The rearrangement joins TRBV4-3 to TRBJ1-2; 8 positions agree with TRBD1. V lost 4 bases to trimming and J lost 5 bases; unmatched junction nucleotides: 9. The CDR3 has 15 residues. Germline values: CDR1 LGHNA, CDR2 YSLEER. The CDR3 bases are TGCGCCAGCAGCCCTGGACAGGGTCTCATGTATGGCTACACCTTC. Translated: CASSPGQGLMYGYTF.

This rearrangement joins TRBV28 to TRBJ2-1; 8 bases align to TRBD2. The V segment lost 5 bases and the J segment 6 bases; nucleotides outside the gene matches: 12. Germline V gives CDR1 MDHEN, CDR2 SYDVKM. The CDR3 sequence is 16 residues long. The CDR3 region has the DNA TGTGCCAGCAGTCCTCCATGGCGGGAGGTCTCCAATGAGCAGTTCTTC. Its protein is CASSPPWREVSNEQFF.

The V and J genes are TRBV20-1 and TRBJ2-5; tentative D call: TRBD2 (6 bases). This CDR3 has 16 amino acids. V gave up 3 bases and J gave up 5 bases, with 22 bases separating them. CDR1 and CDR2 from the germline V gene are DFQATT and SNEGSKA (reference sequence). The CDR3 sequence is CSASKEAGGIGETQYF. The CDR3 nucleotides read TGCAGTGCTAGTAAAGAAGCGGGCGGCATAGGGGAGACCCAGTACTTC.

In this sample, this clonotype turned up a few times. This chain uses TRBV6-6 with TRBJ1-1; D remains ambiguous. Germline CDR1 reads MNHNY; CDR2 reads SVGAGI (reference sequence). V lost 6 bases, J lost 11 bases, and 16 bases lay in between. This CDR3 is built from 12 residues. The CDR3 bases are TGTGCCAGCAGACCCCAGGCCCCCCCGGCTTTCTTT. Its protein is CASRPQAPPAFF.

This clonotype was counted ten times or more. This sequence joins TRBV7-2 and TRBJ2-7; D is uncertain. Germline CDR1 is SGHTA and CDR2 is FQGNSA. The CDR3 length is 13 residues. Between the trimmed V and J ends, which lost 2 bases and 5 bases, there was a span of 10 bases. The CDR3 nucleotides read TGTGCCAGCAGCTTAATAGGTTTGAACGAGCAGTACTTC. It yields the protein CASSLIGLNEQYF.

This chain links TRBV6-2 or TRBV6-3 with TRBJ2-3; D gene uncertain. The CDR3 has 14 residues. Germline V CDR1 and CDR2: MNHEY, SVGEGT. With 0 bases removed from V and 6 bases from J, the gap between germline ends came to 10 bases. In nucleotides, the CDR3 is TGTGCCAGCAGTTACTCTCCCTTTGGGGATACGCAGTATTTT. Translation gives CASSYSPFGDTQYF.

The chain employs TRBV12-3 or TRBV12-4 and TRBJ1-1, with D unresolved. V lost 5 bases to trimming and J lost 6 bases, with 10 bases between them. The CDR3 is 12 residues long. Here the CDR3 reads CASSRAFAEAFF. The CDR3 DNA follows: TGTGCCAGCAGTAGGGCATTCGCTGAAGCTTTCTTT.

The V gene is TRBV2, the J gene TRBJ2-7; unclear D gene. Germline assignment: CDR1 SNHLY and CDR2 FYNNEI. There are 11 residues in the CDR3. Trimming took 7 bases from V and 7 from J, leaving 11 bases between them. This CDR3 is CASTGGLEQYF. The DNA of the CDR3 is TGTGCCAGCACCGGCGGCCTGGAGCAGTACTTC.

This clonotype has just a few counts. V is TRBV27 and J is TRBJ1-1, with unresolved D. The CDR3 extends over 14 amino acids. From germline, CDR1 is MNHEY and CDR2 SMNVEV (reference sequence). The V gene lost 2 bases and the J gene lost 0 bases, with 7 bases spanning the gap. CDR3 nucleotide sequence: TGTGCCAGCAGTTTAAAGTTTATGAACACTGAAGCTTTCTTT. It translates to CASSLKFMNTEAFF.

CDR3 amino acids: CATQQGVADTQYF. DNA for the CDR3: TGTGCCACGCAACAGGGGGTCGCAGATACGCAGTATTTT. J is TRBJ2-3 and V is TRBV10-3, with 8 bases identical to TRBD1. V trimming: 10 bases; J trimming: 4 bases; junction bases outside the gene matches: 7. In germline, CDR1 is ENHRY, CDR2 SYGVKD. The CDR3 totals 13 residues.

The CDR3 spells CAWAGTYEQYF. CDR3 nucleotides: TGTGCCTGGGCCGGAACCTACGAGCAGTACTTC. The chain uses TRBV30 and TRBJ2-7; D is uncertain. CDR3 length: 11 residues. Looked up from germline, CDR1 is GTSNPN and CDR2 is SVGIG (reference sequence). V was shortened by 5 bases and J by 2 bases, with 7 bases between the two germline ends. Supplemented by reference TRBV30 and TRBJ2-7, the full variable domain reads SQTIHQWPATLVQPVGSPLSLECTVEGTSNPNLYWYRQAAGRGLQLLFYSVGIGQISSEVPQNLSASRPQDRQFILSSKKLLLSDSGFYLCAWAGTYEQYFGPGTRLTVT.

V gene TRBV2 combines with J gene TRBJ2-4; the match to TRBD1 covers 8 bases. Germline loops: CDR1 SNHLY, CDR2 FYNNEI. This CDR3 is 13 amino acids long. Germline trimming cut 7 bases from V and 4 bases from J; bases unmatched to any gene: 3. The CDR3 DNA is TGTGCCAGCAAAGGACAGGGAAAAAACATTCAGTACTTC. Protein sequence: CASKGQGKNIQYF. Variable domain in full (rest from reference TRBV2 and TRBJ2-4): EPEVTQTPSHQVTQMGQEVILRCVPISNHLYFYWYRQILGQKVEFLVSFYNNEISEKSEIFDDQFSVERPDGSNFTLKIRSTKLEDSAMYFCASKGQGKNIQYFGAGTRLSVL.

The CDR3 nucleotides read TGTGCCAGCAGCCTCCCGGTGGGCGGGACCGACAATGAGCAGTTCTTC. Its translation is CASSLPVGGTDNEQFF. The chain links TRBV7-9 to TRBJ2-1; D is perhaps TRBD2 (6 bases). V was cut by 5 bases and J by 5 bases, with 19 bases left in between. This CDR3 is built from 16 residues. Germline CDR1 and CDR2: SEHNR and FQNEAQ (reference sequence).

This clonotype was seen a handful of times. The genes are TRBV3-1 and TRBJ1-1; D unresolved. Trimming pared 2 bases from V and 1 base from J, leaving 11 bases between. The CDR3 extends over 15 amino acids. Germline CDR1 and CDR2: LGHDT and YNNKEL (reference sequence). The CDR3 nucleotides read TGTGCCAGCAGCCAAAGCCCTCGGGGGAACACTGAAGCTTTCTTT. This sequence encodes CASSQSPRGNTEAFF.

This clonotype occurred many times. The V call is TRBV9, the J call TRBJ2-2, with D possibly being TRBD2 (6 bases). Trimming removed 6 bases at V and 4 bases at J, with 10 bases between. Germline V CDR1 and CDR2: SGDLS, YYNGEE. The CDR3 totals 13 residues. In DNA, the CDR3 is TGTGCCAGCATGTCCGGGAGCACCGGGGAGCTGTTTTTT. It codes for CASMSGSTGELFF.

This chain's CDR3 is CASSYSGTVGKETQYF. The DNA for the CDR3 is TGTGCCAGCAGTTACTCTGGAACTGTGGGAAAAGAGACCCAGTACTTC. The J gene is TRBJ2-5, the V gene TRBV6-5; D remains unclear. This CDR3 contains 16 residues. Deletions cut 0 bases from V and 3 bases from J, with 14 bases between. Looked up from germline, CDR1 is MNHEY and CDR2 is SVGAGI.

The chain uses TRBV6-2 or TRBV6-3 and TRBJ2-7; no reliable D call. This CDR3 is 15 amino acids long. CDR1 MNHEY and CDR2 SVGEGT come from the germline V gene. With 5 bases removed from V and 3 bases from J, the gap between germline ends came to 17 bases. The CDR3 reads CASSPAGFVFYEQYF. The CDR3 coding sequence is TGTGCCAGCAGTCCCGCAGGATTCGTGTTCTACGAGCAGTACTTC.

The chain links TRBV20-1 to TRBJ2-5, with 7 positions matching TRBD2. Losses at the gene ends were 3 bases for V and 1 base for J; bases not matched to a gene: 2. The CDR3 runs 13 residues. CDR1 DFQATT and CDR2 SNEGSKA come from the germline V gene (reference sequence). The CDR3 loop reads CSASREAQETQYF. The DNA for the CDR3 is TGCAGTGCTAGTCGGGAGGCCCAAGAGACCCAGTACTTC.

This clonotype has a count of ten or more. The chain is built from TRBV7-2 and TRBJ2-3, with D maybe TRBD2 (6 bases). V lost 5 bases and J lost 3, with 15 bases in between. Germline assignment: CDR1 SGHTA and CDR2 FQGNSA. The CDR3 is made up of 15 amino acids. In DNA form, the CDR3 reads TGTGCCAGCAGCGTAAAGTCTGGGGGGACAGATACGCAGTATTTT. This sequence encodes CASSVKSGGTDTQYF.